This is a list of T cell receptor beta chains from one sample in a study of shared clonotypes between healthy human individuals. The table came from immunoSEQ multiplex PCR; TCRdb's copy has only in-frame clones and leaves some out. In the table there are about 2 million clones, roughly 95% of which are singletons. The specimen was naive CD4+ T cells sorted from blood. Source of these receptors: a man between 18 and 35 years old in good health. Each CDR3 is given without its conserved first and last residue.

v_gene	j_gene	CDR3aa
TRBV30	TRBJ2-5	AWSVSGGAWETQY
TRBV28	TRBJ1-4	ASSLVGATNEKLF
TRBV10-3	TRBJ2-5	AISGSGTGLTQY
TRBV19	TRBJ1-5	ASINFNQPQH
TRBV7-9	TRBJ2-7	ASSSVRQDGEYEQY
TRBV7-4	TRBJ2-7	ASSHELAGTLYEQY
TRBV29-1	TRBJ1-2	SGWTGGSYGYT
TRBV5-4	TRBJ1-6	ASSPGRSRDSPLH
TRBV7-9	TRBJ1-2	ASSLHGGIYGYT
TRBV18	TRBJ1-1	ASSPTGGSTEAF
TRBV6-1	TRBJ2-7	ASRRQGYEQY
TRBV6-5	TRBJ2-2	ASSYAAGVPTGELF
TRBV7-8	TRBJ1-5	ASSRQELGRVYSNQPQH
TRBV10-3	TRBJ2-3	ASRNPGQGTDTQY
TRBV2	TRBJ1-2	ASSDWTGDNYGYT